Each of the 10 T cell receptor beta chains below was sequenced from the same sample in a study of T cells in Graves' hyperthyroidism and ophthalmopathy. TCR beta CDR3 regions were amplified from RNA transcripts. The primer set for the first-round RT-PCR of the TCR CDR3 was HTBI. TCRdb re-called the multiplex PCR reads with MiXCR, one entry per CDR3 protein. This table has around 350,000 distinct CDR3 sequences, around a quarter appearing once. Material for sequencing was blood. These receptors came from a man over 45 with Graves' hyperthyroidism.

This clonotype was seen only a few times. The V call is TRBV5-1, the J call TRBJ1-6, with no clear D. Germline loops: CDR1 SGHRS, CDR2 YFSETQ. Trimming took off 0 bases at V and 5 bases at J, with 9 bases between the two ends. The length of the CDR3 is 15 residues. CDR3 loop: CASSLEAEDNSPLHF. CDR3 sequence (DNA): TGCGCCAGCAGCTTGGAGGCAGAGGATAATTCACCCCTCCACTTT. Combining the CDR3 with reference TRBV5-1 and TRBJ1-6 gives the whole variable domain KAGVTQTPRYLIKTRGQQVTLSCSPISGHRSVSWYQQTPGQGLQFLFEYFSETQRNKGNFPGRFSGRQFSNSRSEMNVSTLELGDSALYLCASSLEAEDNSPLHFGNGTRLTVT.

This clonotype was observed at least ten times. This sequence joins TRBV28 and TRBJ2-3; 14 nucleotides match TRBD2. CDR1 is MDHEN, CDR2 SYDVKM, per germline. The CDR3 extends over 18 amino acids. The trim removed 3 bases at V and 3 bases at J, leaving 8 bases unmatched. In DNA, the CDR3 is TGTGCCAGCAGTTTCCCCGAGACTAGCGGGAGGGAGACAGATACGCAGTATTTT. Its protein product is CASSFPETSGRETDTQYF.

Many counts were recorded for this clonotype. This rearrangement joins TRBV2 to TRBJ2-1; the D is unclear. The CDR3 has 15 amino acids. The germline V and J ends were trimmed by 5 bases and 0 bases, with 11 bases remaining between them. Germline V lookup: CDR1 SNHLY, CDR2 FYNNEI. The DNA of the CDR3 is TGTGCCAGCAGTTTCGGCAGGAGCTCCTACAATGAGCAGTTCTTC. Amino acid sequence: CASSFGRSSYNEQFF.

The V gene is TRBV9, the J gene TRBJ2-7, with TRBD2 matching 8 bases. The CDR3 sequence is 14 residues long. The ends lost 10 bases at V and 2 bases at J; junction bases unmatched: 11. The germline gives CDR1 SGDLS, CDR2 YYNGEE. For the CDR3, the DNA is TGTGCCGGAGAGACTTTAGCGGGGACCTACGAGCAGTACTTC. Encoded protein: CAGETLAGTYEQYF. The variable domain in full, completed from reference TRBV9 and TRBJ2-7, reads DSGVTQTPKHLITATGQRVTLRCSPRSGDLSVYWYQQSLDQGLQFLIQYYNGEERAKGNILERFSAQQFPDLHSELNLSSLELGDSALYFCAGETLAGTYEQYFGPGTRLTVT.

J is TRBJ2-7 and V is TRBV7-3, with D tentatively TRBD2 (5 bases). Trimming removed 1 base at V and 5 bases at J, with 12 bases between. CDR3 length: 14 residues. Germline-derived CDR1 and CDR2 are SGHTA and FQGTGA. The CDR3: CASSLNPRGNEQYF. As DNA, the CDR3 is TGTGCCAGCAGCTTAAATCCCCGGGGAAACGAGCAGTACTTC.

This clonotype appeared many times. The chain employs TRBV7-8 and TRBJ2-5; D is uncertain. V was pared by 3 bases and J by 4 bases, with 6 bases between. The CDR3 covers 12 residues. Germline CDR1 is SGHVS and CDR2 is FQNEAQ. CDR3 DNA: TGTGCCAGCAGCTTGCAAAGAGAGACCCAGTACTTC. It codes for CASSLQRETQYF.

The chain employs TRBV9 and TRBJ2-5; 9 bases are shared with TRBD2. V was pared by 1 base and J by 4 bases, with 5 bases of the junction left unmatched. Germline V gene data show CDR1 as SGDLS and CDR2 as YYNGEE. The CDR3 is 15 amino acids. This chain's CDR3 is CASSVSSGEGETQYF. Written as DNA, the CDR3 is TGTGCCAGCAGCGTATCTAGCGGGGAGGGAGAGACCCAGTACTTC. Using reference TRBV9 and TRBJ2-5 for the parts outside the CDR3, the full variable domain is DSGVTQTPKHLITATGQRVTLRCSPRSGDLSVYWYQQSLDQGLQFLIQYYNGEERAKGNILERFSAQQFPDLHSELNLSSLELGDSALYFCASSVSSGEGETQYFGPGTRLLVL.

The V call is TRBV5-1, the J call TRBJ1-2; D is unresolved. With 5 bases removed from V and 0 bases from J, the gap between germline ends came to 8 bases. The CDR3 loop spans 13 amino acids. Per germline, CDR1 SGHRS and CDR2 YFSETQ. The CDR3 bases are TGCGCCAGCAGGAACCGCACTAACTATGGCTACACCTTC. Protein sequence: CASRNRTNYGYTF.

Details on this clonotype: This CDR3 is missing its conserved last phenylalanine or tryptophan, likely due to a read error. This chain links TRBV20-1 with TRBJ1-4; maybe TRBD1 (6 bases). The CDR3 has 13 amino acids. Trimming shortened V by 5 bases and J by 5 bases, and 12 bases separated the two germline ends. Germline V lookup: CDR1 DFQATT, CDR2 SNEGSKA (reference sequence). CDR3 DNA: TGCAGTGCTCTCACAGGGAGAAATGAAAAACTGTTTGTT. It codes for CSALTGRNEKLFV.

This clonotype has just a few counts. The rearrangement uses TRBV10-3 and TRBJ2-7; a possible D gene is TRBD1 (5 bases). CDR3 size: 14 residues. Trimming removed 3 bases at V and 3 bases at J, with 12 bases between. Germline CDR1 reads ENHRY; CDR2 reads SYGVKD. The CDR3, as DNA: TGTGCCATCAGTGATGGCAGGGTCATCTACGAGCAGTACTTC. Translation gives CAISDGRVIYEQYF.